The 29 T cell receptor beta chains presented below share a single source sample, sequenced in a study of CD8 T cells in ankylosing spondylitis. TCRdb used MiXCR to reprocess the 5' RACE reads, holding one entry per CDR3 protein. The sample yields about 540,000 distinct CDR3 sequences, roughly an eighth seen once. Findings and caveats of the study: Roughly eight highly homologous variants made up a TCR beta motif that seemed to typify ankylosing spondylitis blood.

No antigen has been assigned to these receptors. The specimen sequenced was blood, either unsorted or a sorted T cell fraction (not recorded which). These receptors came from a male donor with ankylosing spondylitis.

The chain has TRBV7-2 and TRBJ2-3; TRBD2 agrees at 12 bases. After removal of 6 bases from V and 3 bases from J, the junction contained 4 bases not matched to a gene. The germline CDR1 and CDR2 sequences are SGHTA and FQGNSA. The CDR3 totals 15 residues. CDR3 sequence (DNA): TGTGCCAGCAGGTGGACTAGCGGGATAACAGATACGCAGTATTTT. Protein product: CASRWTSGITDTQYF.

Comment on this clonotype: The junction does not match germline at one end; this may be a read error. The chain carries TRBV12-3 or TRBV12-4 and TRBJ1-1; perhaps TRBD1 as D (5 bases). The CDR3 runs to 19 residues. CDR3 DNA sequence: TGTGCCATCAGTTTAGGGTGGGGTGGAGGGAGCCGGGGGGGCACTGAAGCTTTCTTT. Its translation is CAISLGWGGGSRGGTEAFF.

V gene TRBV20-1 combines with J gene TRBJ2-1; TRBD2 matches at 7 bases. The J segment lost 9 bases and the V segment lost 1 base, leaving 9 bases of the junction unmatched. From germline, CDR1 is DFQATT and CDR2 SNEGSKA (reference sequence). The CDR3 loop spans 14 amino acids. The CDR3 nucleotides read TGCAGTGCTAGAGGGGTCAGCGGGATGGGTGAGCAGTTCTTC. Its translation is CSARGVSGMGEQFF.

The chain recombines TRBV11-2 with TRBJ2-1; unclear D gene. Germline V gene data show CDR1 as SGHAT and CDR2 as FQNNGV. The CDR3 spans 13 residues. Between the trimmed V and J ends, which lost 0 bases and 6 bases, there was a span of 6 bases. DNA of the CDR3: TGTGCCAGCAGCTTAGACACGGTCAATGAGCAGTTCTTC. Translating it yields CASSLDTVNEQFF.

V is TRBV5-1 and J is TRBJ2-3; D possibly uses TRBD1 or TRBD2 (5 bases each). This CDR3 spans 14 amino acids. V lost 0 bases to trimming and J lost 6 bases, with 11 bases between them. The germline gives CDR1 SGHRS, CDR2 YFSETQ. The CDR3 sequence: CASSLGGPGDTQYF. The CDR3 coding sequence is TGCGCCAGCAGCTTGGGGGGACCTGGCGATACGCAGTATTTT.

This clonotype occurred a few times. The V gene is TRBV4-2, the J gene TRBJ1-5; D perhaps matches TRBD1 (6 bases). Trimming removed 1 base at V and 6 bases at J, with 13 bases between. The CDR3 runs to 15 residues. CDR1 is LGHNA and CDR2 is YNFKEQ in the germline V gene. The CDR3 loop is CASSQVYAQGQPQHF. The CDR3 bases are TGTGCCAGCAGCCAAGTTTATGCACAGGGTCAGCCCCAGCATTTT.

This sequence joins TRBV5-1 and TRBJ2-3; no clear D gene. Trimming took off 3 bases at V and 6 bases at J, with 11 bases between the two ends. Looked up from germline, CDR1 is SGHRS and CDR2 is YFSETQ. The CDR3 extends over 13 amino acids. This chain's CDR3 is CASSSTYRDTQYF. In DNA, the CDR3 is TGCGCCAGCAGCTCGACCTACCGGGATACGCAGTATTTT. Based on the CDR3 plus reference TRBV5-1 and TRBJ2-3, the full variable domain is KAGVTQTPRYLIKTRGQQVTLSCSPISGHRSVSWYQQTPGQGLQFLFEYFSETQRNKGNFPGRFSGRQFSNSRSEMNVSTLELGDSALYLCASSSTYRDTQYFGPGTRLTVL.

This clonotype occurred a few times. This sequence joins TRBV29-1 and TRBJ2-1, with D hard to call. In germline, CDR1 is SQVTM, CDR2 ANQGSEA. The V end was cut by 2 bases, the J end by 0 bases, with 11 bases between. The CDR3 length is 15 residues. The CDR3 sequence: CSVESTPSSYNEQFF. The CDR3 DNA sequence: TGCAGCGTTGAATCCACGCCGAGCTCCTACAATGAGCAGTTCTTC.

The gene calls are TRBV11-2 and TRBJ1-4, with 7 nucleotides matching TRBD1. This CDR3 has 19 residues. Germline CDR1 and CDR2: SGHAT and FQNNGV. V lost 4 bases and J lost 4; bases outside the gene matches: 18. The CDR3 sequence is CASSWQLPTGESLNEKLFF. In nucleotides, the CDR3 is TGTGCCAGCAGCTGGCAACTACCCACAGGGGAAAGTCTTAATGAAAAACTGTTTTTT.

The chain couples TRBV12-3 or TRBV12-4 to TRBJ1-2, with D tentatively TRBD1 (6 bases). This CDR3 contains 16 residues. Trimming pared 3 bases from V and 5 bases from J, leaving 19 bases between. CDR3 amino acids: CASSFTFGAGAYGYTF. The CDR3 DNA sequence: TGTGCCAGCAGTTTTACGTTCGGGGCAGGGGCATATGGCTACACCTTC.

V usage is TRBV24-1 and J usage is TRBJ2-3, with 9 bases aligning to TRBD2. Losses at the gene ends were 6 bases for V and 4 bases for J; bases not matched to a gene: 7. The CDR3 is 15 amino acids. Germline V gene lookup returns CDR1 KGHDR and CDR2 SFDVKD. The CDR3 DNA follows: TGTGCCACCAGTAGGACTAGCGTTGGGGCAGATACGCAGTATTTT. Amino acids: CATSRTSVGADTQYF.

V gene TRBV27 combines with J gene TRBJ1-2; TRBD1 agrees at 8 bases. CDR1 MNHEY and CDR2 SMNVEV come from the germline V gene (reference sequence). Losses at the gene ends were 6 bases for V and 7 bases for J; bases not matched to a gene: 22. This CDR3 is built from 18 residues. The DNA for the CDR3 is TGTGCCAGCAGACCTATTACCGGGACAGGAATCTATCAGGGTGGCTACACCTTC. It translates to CASRPITGTGIYQGGYTF.

This clonotype was counted many times. The genes are TRBV7-9 and TRBJ2-7; a possible D gene is TRBD1 (6 bases). The CDR3 sequence is 14 residues long. The V end was cut by 3 bases, the J end by 2 bases, with 11 bases between. Germline V gene data show CDR1 as SEHNR and CDR2 as FQNEAQ (reference sequence). The CDR3 loop is CASSFPDRAYEQYF. The CDR3 bases are TGTGCCAGCAGCTTCCCGGACAGAGCCTACGAGCAGTACTTC.

This clonotype has more than one count but fewer than ten. V is TRBV12-3 or TRBV12-4 and J is TRBJ1-5; TRBD1 might be the D (6 bases). This CDR3 region has 14 residues. V lost 2 bases, J lost 7 bases, and 12 bases lay in between. CDR3 protein: CASSLSGASQPQHF. The CDR3 nucleotides are TGTGCCAGCAGTTTATCGGGGGCTAGCCAGCCCCAGCATTTT.

The V call is TRBV7-9, the J call TRBJ1-1; weak D call: TRBD1 (6 bases). The CDR3 runs 14 residues. The germline V gene has CDR1 SEHNR and CDR2 FQNEAQ (reference sequence). V was clipped by 7 bases and J by 5 bases, with 17 bases between them. This CDR3 reads CASTYHGGGTEAFF. CDR3 in DNA: TGTGCCAGCACCTATCACGGGGGCGGGACTGAAGCTTTCTTT. Using reference TRBV7-9 and TRBJ1-1 for the parts outside the CDR3, the full variable domain is DTGVSQNPRHKITKRGQNVTFRCDPISEHNRLYWYRQTLGQGPEFLTYFQNEAQLEKSRLLSDRFSAERPKGSFSTLEIQRTEQGDSAMYLCASTYHGGGTEAFFGQGTRLTVV.

This clonotype was observed a handful of times. The chain joins TRBV27 to TRBJ2-2; D gene uncertain. Germline V CDR1 and CDR2: MNHEY, SMNVEV (reference sequence). The V and J ends lost 7 bases and 1 base respectively, with 16 bases between them. The length of the CDR3 is 16 residues. The CDR3: CASKIGVGLNTGELFF. CDR3 sequence (DNA): TGTGCCAGCAAGATCGGAGTCGGCTTGAACACCGGGGAGCTGTTTTTT.

This clonotype was counted only a few times. V is TRBV5-1 and J is TRBJ1-1; D is ambiguous. Germline CDR1 is SGHRS and CDR2 is YFSETQ. The V end was cut by 0 bases, the J end by 1 base, with 10 bases between. The CDR3 spans 15 residues. The CDR3 DNA reads as TGCGCCAGCAGCTTGGTGTCCGTTGAGAACACTGAAGCTTTCTTT. Its translation: CASSLVSVENTEAFF. The whole variable domain, filled in from reference TRBV5-1 and TRBJ1-1, reads KAGVTQTPRYLIKTRGQQVTLSCSPISGHRSVSWYQQTPGQGLQFLFEYFSETQRNKGNFPGRFSGRQFSNSRSEMNVSTLELGDSALYLCASSLVSVENTEAFFGQGTRLTVV.

This clonotype was counted only a few times. V is TRBV5-1 and J is TRBJ2-1, with D possibly called TRBD1 or TRBD2 (6 bases each). The CDR3 length is 14 residues. In germline, CDR1 is SGHRS, CDR2 YFSETQ. Deletions cut 0 bases from V and 5 bases from J, with 9 bases between. CDR3 nucleotide sequence: TGCGCCAGCAGCTTGGTGGGGGGCCACAATGAGCAGTTCTTC. Its translation: CASSLVGGHNEQFF.

This clonotype has only a few counts. The chain employs TRBV6-1 and TRBJ1-1, with TRBD1 as a possible D gene (5 bases). With 6 bases removed from V and 3 bases from J, the gap between germline ends came to 11 bases. The CDR3 extends over 13 amino acids. Germline CDR1 and CDR2: MNHNS and SASEGT. CDR3 coding DNA: TGTGCCAGCAGGACGGCGGGGGACACTGAAGCTTTCTTT. Its translation is CASRTAGDTEAFF.

J is TRBJ2-1 and V is TRBV20-1; TRBD2 aligns across 9 bases. This CDR3 is built from 18 residues. Germline-derived CDR1 and CDR2 are DFQATT and SNEGSKA (reference sequence). The J segment lost 7 bases and the V segment lost 1 base, leaving 17 bases of the junction unmatched. CDR3 sequence reads: CSARVELAGLNRGNEQFF. As DNA, the CDR3 is TGCAGTGCTAGAGTGGAACTAGCGGGCCTAAATCGGGGAAATGAGCAGTTCTTC.

The J gene is TRBJ1-5, the V gene TRBV28; 9 bases align to TRBD1. This CDR3 region has 15 residues. With V trimmed by 6 bases and J by 7 bases, 10 bases remained unmatched. Germline assignment: CDR1 MDHEN and CDR2 SYDVKM. For the CDR3, the DNA is TGTGCCAGCAGGTTTCCGGGACAGGGACGGCAGCCCCAGCATTTT. Amino acid sequence: CASRFPGQGRQPQHF. The whole variable domain, filled in from reference TRBV28 and TRBJ1-5, reads DVKVTQSSRYLVKRTGEKVFLECVQDMDHENMFWYRQDPGLGLRLIYFSYDVKMKEKGDIPEGYSVSREKKERFSLILESASTNQTSMYLCASRFPGQGRQPQHFGDGTRLSIL.

At least ten counts were recorded for this clonotype. This chain links TRBV7-2 with TRBJ2-7; D is ambiguous. Looked up from germline, CDR1 is SGHTA and CDR2 is FQGNSA. The germline V and J ends were trimmed by 6 bases and 1 base, with 10 bases remaining between them. The length of the CDR3 is 13 residues. The CDR3 loop reads CASSLGPSYEQYV. In nucleotides, the CDR3 is TGTGCCAGCAGTTTGGGTCCGTCCTACGAGCAGTACGTC.

The chain is built from TRBV12-3 or TRBV12-4 and TRBJ1-1; no reliable D call. The CDR3 has 11 amino acids. Trimming took off 4 bases at V and 4 bases at J, with 4 bases between the two ends. The chain's CDR3 is CASSYGTEAFF. The DNA for the CDR3 is TGTGCCAGCAGTTATGGCACTGAAGCTTTCTTT.

This clonotype was counted a few times. J is TRBJ1-2 and V is TRBV29-1; 9 bases match TRBD1. The length of the CDR3 is 12 residues. The germline V gene encodes CDR1 SQVTM and CDR2 ANQGSEA. With V trimmed by 7 bases and J by 8 bases, 8 bases remained unmatched. CDR3 nucleotides: TGCAGCGCCGGACAGGGGTCGGAGGGCTACACCTTC. Protein: CSAGQGSEGYTF. The full variable domain, completed using reference TRBV29-1 and TRBJ1-2, is SAVISQKPSRDICQRGTSLTIQCQVDSQVTMMFWYRQQPGQSLTLIATANQGSEATYESGFVIDKFPISRPNLTFSTLTVSNMSPEDSSIYLCSAGQGSEGYTFGSGTRLTVV.

The V call is TRBV27, the J call TRBJ1-5, with 9 bases aligning to TRBD1. In germline, CDR1 is MNHEY, CDR2 SMNVEV (reference sequence). V gave up 4 bases and J gave up 4 bases; unmatched junction bases: 11. The CDR3 spans 17 residues. Here the CDR3 DNA reads TGTGCCAGCAGTTCCCCCGCGACGGGACAGGGAAATCAGCCCCAGCATTTT. This codes for CASSSPATGQGNQPQHF.

This clonotype was detected only a few times. CDR3 protein: CASSQDTTRTQYF. Here the CDR3 DNA reads TGTGCCAGCAGCCAAGACACTACGAGGACCCAGTACTTC. The chain recombines TRBV4-2 with TRBJ2-5; D gene unclear. The germline V gene has CDR1 LGHNA and CDR2 YNFKEQ. V was shortened by 0 bases and J by 7 bases, with 9 bases between the two germline ends. The CDR3 sequence is 13 residues long.

This clonotype was observed a handful of times. This chain connects TRBV20-1 to TRBJ1-1; no firm D call. Trimming pared 6 bases from V and 2 bases from J, leaving 22 bases between. CDR3 length equals 16 residues. Per the germline V gene, CDR1 is DFQATT and CDR2 is SNEGSKA (reference sequence). CDR3 in DNA: TGCAGTGCCCCCAGTCCCCCCAACCTACCCAACACTGAAGCTTTCTTT. Residues: CSAPSPPNLPNTEAFF.

This clonotype has at least ten counts. J is TRBJ2-7 and V is TRBV11-2; 7 bases fit TRBD2. V dropped 5 bases and J dropped 3; count of bases not matched to a gene: 16. Germline V gene sequence: CDR1 SGHAT, CDR2 FQNNGV. The CDR3 has 17 residues. CDR3 amino acids: CASSLHQKRGGGYEQYF. As DNA, the CDR3 is TGTGCCAGCAGCCTTCACCAGAAGCGGGGAGGAGGCTACGAGCAGTACTTC.

Only one count was recorded for this clonotype. The chain recombines TRBV18 with TRBJ2-5, with no clear D. The CDR3 covers 13 residues. The V and J ends lost 0 bases and 5 bases respectively, with 7 bases between them. Germline CDR1 is KGHSH and CDR2 is LQKENI. CDR3 region: CASSPPNPETQYF. The CDR3 nucleotides read TGTGCCAGCTCACCACCGAACCCCGAGACCCAGTACTTC.